What follows are 2 T cell receptor beta chains derived from one specimen sequenced in a study of identical twins. TCRdb passed the 5' RACE reads through MiXCR, listing each CDR3 protein once. Found here are some 1,600,000 distinct CDR3 sequences, under 35% of them singletons; the top ten hold about 0.27%. The specimen sequenced was cord blood. The receptors here all came from a newborn girl in good health.

This clonotype was counted at least ten times. This rearrangement joins TRBV9 to TRBJ2-7; TRBD2 might be the D (6 bases). There are 14 residues in the CDR3. CDR1 SGDLS and CDR2 YYNGEE come from the germline V gene. V lost 6 bases and J lost 2, with 15 bases in between. The CDR3 nucleotides are TGTGCCAGCAACCGCGGGGACTTTGCCTACGAGCAGTACTTC. Its protein product is CASNRGDFAYEQYF.

The chain has TRBV27 and TRBJ2-7; 8 positions agree with TRBD2. Germline-derived CDR1 and CDR2 are MNHEY and SMNVEV (reference sequence). The CDR3 runs 14 residues. The trim removed 5 bases at V and 2 bases at J, leaving 5 bases unmatched. The CDR3 sequence is CASSPLGRAYEQYF. DNA of the CDR3: TGTGCCAGCAGTCCCCTCGGGAGGGCCTACGAGCAGTACTTC.